The 25 T cell receptor beta chains below were found in one sample sequenced in a study of blood T cell repertoires in COVID-19. Assay: immunoSEQ multiplex PCR; the TCRdb copy retains only in-frame clones and omits some. The sample lists roughly 180,000 clones, roughly nine tenths occurring once. The sample consisted of peripheral blood. These receptors came from a man between 65 and 85 years old with active or convalescent COVID-19.

The chain combines TRBV5-1 with TRBJ1-1, with 8 bases fitting TRBD1. The CDR3 has 14 residues. CDR1 and CDR2 (germline): SGHRS, YFSETQ. The V segment lost 4 bases and the J segment 4 bases; nucleotides outside the gene matches: 6. CDR3 sequence (DNA): TGCGCCAGCAGCCCCTGGGACAGGAGCACTGAAGCTTTCTTT. It codes for CASSPWDRSTEAFF.

The chain couples TRBV6-5 to TRBJ2-1; 8 positions agree with TRBD1. The CDR3 totals 15 residues. The trim removed 6 bases at V and 6 bases at J, leaving 10 bases unmatched. Per germline, CDR1 MNHEY and CDR2 SVGAGI. The CDR3 loop is CASSAGTGLLNEQFF. Written as DNA, the CDR3 is TGTGCCAGCAGCGCCGGGACAGGACTTCTCAATGAGCAGTTCTTC.

J is TRBJ2-2 and V is TRBV2, with 7 bases lining up with TRBD2. This CDR3 is 13 amino acids long. The junction had 10 bases not matched to a gene; V was cut back by 10 bases and J by 8 bases. Germline V lookup: CDR1 SNHLY, CDR2 FYNNEI. The CDR3 sequence is CATTRGYEGELFF. The CDR3 nucleotides are TGTGCCACCACGCGGGGGTACGAAGGGGAGCTGTTTTTT.

The V call is TRBV27, the J call TRBJ1-4, with a tentative D call TRBD1 (5 bases). The CDR3 length is 15 residues. Per germline, CDR1 MNHEY and CDR2 SMNVEV (reference sequence). V lost 2 bases and J lost 8, with 15 bases in between. CDR3 nucleotides: TGTGCCAGCAGTTTAGGCGGGGGTGTCGGAGAAAAACTGTTTTTT. Translating gives CASSLGGGVGEKLFF.

Details on this clone: Additional DNA sequences in this sample encode the identical CDR3. The chain is built from TRBV6-2 or TRBV6-3 and TRBJ1-5, with 7 bases fitting TRBD1. Germline trimming cut 4 bases from V and 3 bases from J; bases unmatched to any gene: 3. Germline CDR1 and CDR2: MNHEY and SVGEGT. The CDR3 is made up of 14 amino acids. CDR3 coding DNA: TGTGCCAGCAGTTTGGGACAGTCCAATCAGCCCCAGCATTTT. It translates to CASSLGQSNQPQHF.

The V and J genes are TRBV2 and TRBJ1-2; weak D call: TRBD1 (6 bases). This CDR3 is 15 amino acids long. V lost 6 bases to trimming and J lost 12 bases, with 26 bases between them. Germline V gene sequence: CDR1 SNHLY, CDR2 FYNNEI. CDR3 sequence (DNA): TGTGCCAGCAGGAAGCAAGACAGGACCCCACGGGGAAACACCTTC. This encodes CASRKQDRTPRGNTF.

The chain employs TRBV5-1 and TRBJ1-1, with 11 positions matching TRBD1. Germline V gene lookup returns CDR1 SGHRS and CDR2 YFSETQ. With 0 bases clipped from V and 3 bases from J, the junction kept 4 bases outside the gene matches. CDR3 size: 16 residues. CDR3 amino acids: CASSLGTGGLYTEAFF. DNA for the CDR3: TGCGCCAGCAGCTTGGGGACAGGGGGCTTGTACACTGAAGCTTTCTTT.

This clone showed up just a few times. The V gene is TRBV9, the J gene TRBJ1-2; 7 bases fit TRBD1. CDR1 is SGDLS, CDR2 YYNGEE, per germline. There are 15 residues in the CDR3. V dropped 4 bases and J dropped 2; count of bases not matched to a gene: 8. The CDR3 region has the DNA TGTGCCAGCAGCTCCCGGACAGGAGAGAACTATGGCTACACCTTC. It translates to CASSSRTGENYGYTF.

The chain joins TRBV10-1 to TRBJ2-5; a weak D match, TRBD2 (6 bases). The CDR3 spans 14 residues. Germline CDR1 reads WNHNN; CDR2 reads SYGVQD (reference sequence). V lost 4 bases, J lost 2 bases, and 11 bases lay in between. The CDR3 sequence is CASSAREAQETQYF. DNA of the CDR3: TGCGCCAGCAGTGCGAGGGAGGCACAAGAGACCCAGTACTTC.

This clone has only one observation. The J gene is TRBJ2-5, the V gene TRBV27; TRBD2 aligns across 9 bases. Germline CDR1 reads MNHEY; CDR2 reads SMNVEV (reference sequence). The CDR3 runs to 15 residues. The V segment lost 2 bases and the J segment 2 bases; nucleotides outside the gene matches: 3. CDR3 nucleotides: TGTGCCAGCAGTTTACTTGCGGGAGGGCAAGAGACCCAGTACTTC. This codes for CASSLLAGGQETQYF.

The chain combines TRBV24-1 with TRBJ2-5; tentatively, D is TRBD1 (6 bases). The V end lost 4 bases, the J end lost 5 bases, and 19 bases lay between the germline ends. From germline, CDR1 is KGHDR and CDR2 SFDVKD. This CDR3 is built from 16 residues. This chain's CDR3 is CATSEPGSRGGETQYF. The DNA for the CDR3 is TGTGCCACCAGTGAGCCCGGTAGCAGGGGTGGGGAGACCCAGTACTTC.

The J gene is TRBJ1-1, the V gene TRBV29-1; D may be TRBD1 (5 bases). The CDR3 has 12 residues. Germline-derived CDR1 and CDR2 are SQVTM and ANQGSEA. V lost 6 bases and J lost 10, with 18 bases in between. The CDR3 loop reads CSVWDSRAGAFF. CDR3 nucleotide sequence: TGCAGCGTGTGGGACTCGAGGGCGGGAGCTTTCTTT.

This sequence joins TRBV19 and TRBJ1-5, with no clear D. Germline CDR1 LNHDA, CDR2 SQIVND (reference sequence). V lost 6 bases and J 12 bases, leaving 21 bases between the germline ends. CDR3 length equals 14 residues. In nucleotides, the CDR3 is TGTGCCAGTAGGAGGGCAGGCTCAGAAACGCTCCAGCATTTT. Amino acids: CASRRAGSETLQHF.

The chain's CDR3 is CASSLGDRTTGELFF. CDR3 nucleotides: TGTGCCAGCAGTTTAGGGGACAGGACGACCGGGGAGCTGTTTTTT. The chain recombines TRBV28 with TRBJ2-2; 8 positions match TRBD1. Germline-derived CDR1 and CDR2 are MDHEN and SYDVKM. The V gene end was trimmed by 2 bases and the J gene end by 5 bases; junction bases not matched to a gene: 4. The CDR3 is 15 residues long.

This sequence joins TRBV3-1 (or the pseudogene TRBV3-2) and TRBJ2-1, with 9 positions matching TRBD2. This CDR3 spans 16 amino acids. The germline CDR1 and CDR2 sequences are LGHDT and YNNKEL (reference sequence). The J segment lost 5 bases and the V segment lost 4 bases, leaving 9 bases of the junction unmatched. CDR3 coding DNA: TGTGCCAGCAGCCGTCTAGGGAGCGGGGGGAACAATGAGCAGTTCTTC. As protein: CASSRLGSGGNNEQFF.

The rearrangement joins TRBV7-3 to TRBJ2-7, with D perhaps matching TRBD2 (6 bases). This CDR3 region has 14 residues. Germline V gene data show CDR1 as SGHTA and CDR2 as FQGTGA. The ends were cut back, 0 bases at V and 2 bases at J, with 8 bases in the middle. CDR3 region: CASSLTGEAYEQYF. The CDR3 nucleotides are TGTGCCAGCAGCTTAACCGGGGAGGCCTACGAGCAGTACTTC.

The chain links TRBV7-9 to TRBJ1-1; D uncertain. CDR3 length: 15 residues. V gave up 7 bases and J gave up 4 bases, with 19 bases separating them. Germline values: CDR1 SEHNR, CDR2 FQNEAQ (reference sequence). CDR3 sequence reads: CASNAAGSVGTEAFF. The CDR3 region has the DNA TGTGCCAGCAACGCGGCTGGGTCCGTCGGCACTGAAGCTTTCTTT.

The rearrangement links TRBV24-1 to TRBJ2-5, with D perhaps TRBD2 (6 bases). Germline CDR1 and CDR2: KGHDR and SFDVKD. Trimming took 3 bases from V and 2 from J, leaving 12 bases between them. CDR3 length equals 15 residues. The CDR3 nucleotides are TGTGCCACCAGTGATGCCCGGGGGAATCAAGAGACCCAGTACTTC. Protein: CATSDARGNQETQYF.

The V call is TRBV5-8, the J call TRBJ2-5; 9 bases match TRBD1. Germline lookup yields CDR1 SGHTS and CDR2 YDEGEE. V dropped 4 bases and J dropped 5; count of bases not matched to a gene: 9. The CDR3 runs 15 residues. This chain's CDR3 is CASSGGQGKGETQYF. As DNA, the CDR3 is TGTGCCAGCAGCGGGGGACAGGGAAAGGGGGAGACCCAGTACTTC.

This clone has a single count. The chain joins TRBV30 to TRBJ2-7; 7 bases fit TRBD1. Trimming at V came to 2 bases and at J to 5 bases, leaving 3 bases not matched to a gene. This CDR3 region has 12 residues. The germline gives CDR1 GTSNPN, CDR2 SVGIG (reference sequence). CDR3 residues: CAWSSTGNEQYF. CDR3 nucleotides: TGTGCCTGGAGTTCGACAGGGAACGAGCAGTACTTC.

This chain joins TRBV29-1 and TRBJ1-6; TRBD1 matches 9 bases. The CDR3 runs to 13 residues. Germline lookup yields CDR1 SQVTM and CDR2 ANQGSEA. The junction had 3 bases not matched to a gene; V was cut back by 4 bases and J by 8 bases. The CDR3 loop is CSVARDRDSPLHF. In nucleotides, the CDR3 is TGCAGCGTTGCGAGGGACAGGGATTCACCCCTCCACTTT.

This clone came up once. The chain joins TRBV12-3 or TRBV12-4 to TRBJ2-7; D uncertain. The CDR3 length is 12 residues. V gave up 5 bases and J gave up 7 bases, with 12 bases separating them. The CDR3 loop is CASSTSPGEQYF. CDR3 sequence (DNA): TGTGCCAGCAGTACATCCCCCGGGGAGCAGTACTTC.

This chain joins TRBV7-3 and TRBJ1-1; D possibly corresponds to TRBD1 (6 bases). Trimming took off 5 bases at V and 1 base at J, with 11 bases between the two ends. The germline V gene encodes CDR1 SGHTA and CDR2 FQGTGA. The CDR3 covers 14 residues. The CDR3 DNA follows: TGTGCCAGCAGCCCTACAGGGCGGAACACTGAAGCTTTCTTT. It encodes CASSPTGRNTEAFF. Looking up the rest from reference TRBV7-3 and TRBJ1-1 gives the full variable domain: GAGVSQTPSNKVTEKGKYVELRCDPISGHTALYWYRQSLGQGPEFLIYFQGTGAADDSGLPNDRFFAVRPEGSVSTLKIQRTERGDSAVYLCASSPTGRNTEAFFGQGTRLTVV.

In this sample, this clone turned up many times. The V call is TRBV5-5, the J call TRBJ2-7; D is perhaps TRBD2 (5 bases). Germline V gene lookup returns CDR1 SGHKS and CDR2 YYEKEE (reference sequence). V was trimmed by 1 base and J by 7 bases, leaving 24 bases between them. This CDR3 has 17 amino acids. In DNA form, the CDR3 reads TGTGCCAGCAGCTTGAAGGCGGGCATCGGACGTCCTTGGGAGCAGTACTTC. Translated, it gives CASSLKAGIGRPWEQYF.

CDR3 protein: CASSLRTGQTNYGYTF. The CDR3 DNA sequence: TGTGCCAGTAGTCTTCGAACCGGACAGACAAACTATGGCTACACCTTC. This chain links TRBV19 with TRBJ1-2; D possibly corresponds to TRBD1 (6 bases). There are 16 residues in the CDR3. CDR1 is LNHDA, CDR2 SQIVND, per germline (reference sequence). Between the trimmed V and J ends, which lost 5 bases and 2 bases, there was a span of 18 bases.